This T cell receptor (beta chain) is drawn from a study of T-cell memory formation after mild COVID-19. Study results and limitations: Whether day 37 second-wave clones are SARS-CoV-2-specific was not confirmed. Cross-reactive memory seemingly joined, as some responding clones were found in pre-infection memory. CD4+ bias marked clones expanding day 15 to 37, unlike balanced contracting clones.

A single record per CDR3 protein comes from TCRdb applying MiXCR to the 5' RACE reads. The sample has 310,000 or so distinct CDR3 sequences; approximately 16% are singletons. The trim removed 9 bases at V and 3 bases at J, leaving 1 base unmatched. The CDR3 is made up of 12 amino acids. Germline-derived CDR1 and CDR2 are KGHDR and SFDVKD. A note on this clonotype: The antigen is unknown.

The specimen was PBMCs or a T cell subset sorted from them (not recorded which). The TCR was taken from a man aged 18 to 29 who had mild COVID-19 (a few samples of this study predate the infection). Cell type and time point are not known. The chain is built from TRBV24-1 and TRBJ2-1; 7 bases line up with TRBD1. The CDR3 DNA reads as TGTGCCACCGGGACAGACTACAATGAGCAGTTCTTC. It encodes CATGTDYNEQFF.